This TCR beta chain was sequenced in a study of radiotherapy plus CTLA-4 blockade in lung cancer. Comments on this clone: No antigen is known for it.

TCRdb's copy holds only in-frame clones and misses some; the assay was immunoSEQ multiplex PCR. The data show about 70,000 clones, with 70% to 80% seen just once and roughly 15% held by the top ten. Study-level results: Alongside interferon-beta, early blood T cell clone dynamics were reportedly the best predictor of response.

Germline loops: CDR1 SGHRS, CDR2 YFSETQ. Germline trimming cut 0 bases from V and 2 bases from J; bases unmatched to any gene: 6. CDR3 length: 19 amino acids. The receptor was derived from a human donor with non-small cell lung cancer whose response to radiotherapy plus ipilimumab could not be evaluated. Some clones in this sample may be carry-over from other donors' samples. The starting material was peripheral blood, obtained from a patient treated with radiotherapy plus ipilimumab. The chain links TRBV5-1 to TRBJ2-1, with TRBD2 identical over 15 bases. For the CDR3, the DNA is TGCGCCAGCAGCTTGGATGGGACTAGCGGGGGGTCTCCCTACAATGAGCAGTTCTTC. It encodes CASSLDGTSGGSPYNEQFF.